The rows below give T cell receptor beta chains drawn from one sample of a study of blood T cell repertoires in COVID-19. Method: immunoSEQ multiplex PCR; TCRdb's copy keeps in-frame clones and lacks some. The data contain a few hundred thousand clones, 82% of them seen just once; the ten biggest clones take up less than 4%. The sequenced sample was peripheral blood. All receptors derive from a woman younger than 35 with acute or convalescent COVID-19. Each CDR3 is given with its conserved first and last residue. D genes are given only for firm matches. Part of the rows lack a size; the others show once, few, many or a class for expanded clones.

clone size	V gene	D gene	J gene	CDR3 DNA	CDR3 protein
.	TRBV5-1	TRBD1	TRBJ2-3	TGCGCCAGCAGCTTTGACAGGGGATCCACAGATACGCAGTATTTT	CASSFDRGSTDTQYF
.	TRBV4-3	TRBD1	TRBJ2-7	TGCGCCAGCAGCCAATGGACAGGGGCCTACGAGCAGTACTTC	CASSQWTGAYEQYF
.	TRBV10-3	.	TRBJ1-5	TGTGCCATCAGTGAGTCGAGCGGGAAACAGCCCCAGCATTTT	CAISESSGKQPQHF
.	TRBV6-6	TRBD1	TRBJ1-6	TGTGCCAGCAGCTTCGGGGGACAGGGGCGAGCCCTCTCCTATAATTCACCCCTCCACTTT	CASSFGGQGRALSYNSPLHF
.	TRBV6-5	TRBD1	TRBJ1-2	TGTGCCAGCTCGTACCGGGACAGTAACTATGGCTACACCTTC	CASSYRDSNYGYTF
.	TRBV14	.	TRBJ2-1	TGTGCCAGCAGCCAAGAAGGGGCGGTCTACAATGAGCAGTTCTTC	CASSQEGAVYNEQFF
once	TRBV28	.	TRBJ1-4	TGTGCCAGCAGCCCCAGGGTACTGACTAATGAAAAACTGTTTTTT	CASSPRVLTNEKLFF
.	TRBV9	TRBD2	TRBJ2-3	TGTGCCAGCAGCGTCCTAGCGGGAGGAACAGATACGCAGTATTTT	CASSVLAGGTDTQYF
.	TRBV4-3	TRBD2	TRBJ2-3	TGCGCCAGCAGCCAAGGAGTCGGGACTAGTACTGCAGATACGCAGTATTTT	CASSQGVGTSTADTQYF
.	TRBV6-1	.	TRBJ2-4	TGTGCCAGCAGTGACGGGACTGCGGTCCTTCAGTACTTC	CASSDGTAVLQYF
.	TRBV30	.	TRBJ1-1	TGTGCCTGGAGTGTATATGGGAGGGAAAGAGGATCTGAAGCTTTCTTT	CAWSVYGRERGSEAFF
few	TRBV27	.	TRBJ1-5	TGTGCCAGCCGCGGCCCCCATCAGCCCCAGCATTTT	CASRGPHQPQHF
.	TRBV24-1	TRBD1	TRBJ1-2	TGTGCCACCAGTCCACGACAGGGGAGCTATGGCTACACCTTC	CATSPRQGSYGYTF
.	TRBV6-1	TRBD1	TRBJ1-4	TGTGCCAGCAGTCCACGACAGGGGGAAAAACTGTTTTTT	CASSPRQGEKLFF
once	TRBV19	TRBD1	TRBJ1-2	TGTGCCAGTAGCGCACCGGGACAGGGGTCCTATGGCTACACCTTC	CASSAPGQGSYGYTF
.	TRBV20-1	TRBD1	TRBJ2-7	TGCAGTGCCTGGGACAGTTACGAGCAGTACTTC	CSAWDSYEQYF
.	TRBV5-5	TRBD2	TRBJ2-5	TGTGCCAGCAGCGGAACTAGCGACGAGACCCAGTACTTC	CASSGTSDETQYF
.	TRBV7-8	TRBD2	TRBJ2-7	TGTGCCAGCAGCTTAGAGTGGACTAGTCTCCCCTACGAGCAGTACTTC	CASSLEWTSLPYEQYF
.	TRBV5-1	TRBD1	TRBJ2-7	TGCGCCAGCAGCCCTGACACAGACAGGGATGGCGAGCAGTACTTC	CASSPDTDRDGEQYF
.	TRBV12-5	.	TRBJ2-1	TGTGCTAGTGGTTTGGTCGTAACTAGCCTCCGCTCCTACAATGAGCAGTTCTTC	CASGLVVTSLRSYNEQFF
few	TRBV7-2	TRBD1	TRBJ2-1	TGTGCCAGCAGCTCCGACAGGGGAAGCAATGAGCAGTTCTTC	CASSSDRGSNEQFF
.	TRBV28	TRBD1	TRBJ1-5	TGTGCCAGCAGTCCGATACAGGGGTATCAGCCCCAGCATTTT	CASSPIQGYQPQHF